The 2 T cell receptor beta chains reported below all come from one sample, sequenced in a study of blood T cell repertoires in COVID-19. Some clones are missing from TCRdb's copy, which holds only in-frame ones; the method was immunoSEQ multiplex PCR. The sample gives 300,000 to 350,000 clones, approximately 86% of which show up once; around 4% is in the top ten. The sequenced sample consisted of PBMCs or T cells enriched from blood (not recorded which). Every receptor here comes from a woman in her forties with acute COVID-19.

This clone was observed a single time. The genes are TRBV4-2 and TRBJ1-3; maybe TRBD1 (6 bases). This CDR3 comprises 17 residues. Per the germline V gene, CDR1 is LGHNA and CDR2 is YNFKEQ. V lost 3 bases to trimming and J lost 6 bases, with 21 bases between them. CDR3 coding DNA: TGTGCCAGCAGCCATTCGGTTGGGGGCGAGGGAAAAAACACCATATATTTT. The encoded protein is CASSHSVGGEGKNTIYF.

The chain combines TRBV4-3 with TRBJ2-7; D might be TRBD1 (5 bases). This CDR3 contains 16 residues. V shed 0 bases and J shed 4 bases, with 16 bases lying between them. Germline loops: CDR1 LGHNA, CDR2 YSLEER. The CDR3 is CASSQDRLQGGYEQYF. The CDR3 DNA is TGCGCCAGCAGCCAAGATCGGCTGCAGGGTGGGTACGAGCAGTACTTC.